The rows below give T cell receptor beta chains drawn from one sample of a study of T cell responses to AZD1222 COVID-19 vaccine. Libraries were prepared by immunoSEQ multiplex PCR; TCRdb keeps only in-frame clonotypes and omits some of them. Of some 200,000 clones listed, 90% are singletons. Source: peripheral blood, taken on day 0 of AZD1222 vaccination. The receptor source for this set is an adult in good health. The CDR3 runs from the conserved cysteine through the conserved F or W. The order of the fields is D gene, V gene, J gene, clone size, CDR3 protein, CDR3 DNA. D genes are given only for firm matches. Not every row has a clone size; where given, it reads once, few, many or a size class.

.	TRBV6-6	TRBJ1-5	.	CASSLAGGNQPQHF	TGTGCCAGCAGTTTGGCAGGGGGCAATCAGCCCCAGCATTTT
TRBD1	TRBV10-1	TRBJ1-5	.	CASSDTGGPNQPQHF	TGCGCCAGCAGCGATACAGGGGGCCCTAATCAGCCCCAGCATTTT
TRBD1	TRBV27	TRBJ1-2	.	CASSVGQNYGYTF	TGTGCCAGCAGTGTGGGACAGAACTATGGCTACACCTTC
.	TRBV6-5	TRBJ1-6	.	CASSYRAVSPLHF	TGTGCCAGCAGTTACAGGGCAGTTTCACCCCTCCACTTT
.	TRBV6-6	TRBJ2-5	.	CASGQVQETQYF	TGTGCCAGCGGCCAAGTCCAAGAGACCCAGTACTTC
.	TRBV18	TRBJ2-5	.	CASSPRRQETQYF	TGTGCCAGCTCCCCGAGAAGACAAGAGACCCAGTACTTC
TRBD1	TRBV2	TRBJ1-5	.	CASRGQGGQPQHF	TGTGCCAGCAGGGGACAGGGAGGGCAGCCCCAGCATTTT
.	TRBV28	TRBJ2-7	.	CASSSAGTLYEQYF	TGTGCCAGCAGTTCGGCAGGAACGCTTTACGAGCAGTACTTC
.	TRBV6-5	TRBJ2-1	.	CASSYSMGEQFF	TGTGCCAGCAGTTACTCGATGGGTGAGCAGTTCTTC
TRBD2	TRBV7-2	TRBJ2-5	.	CASSFNGGGRAQETQYF	TGTGCCAGCAGCTTTAACGGGGGCGGGAGGGCCCAAGAGACCCAGTACTTC
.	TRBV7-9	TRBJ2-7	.	CASSLGGASYEQYF	TGTGCCAGCAGCTTAGGGGGGGCCAGCTACGAGCAGTACTTC
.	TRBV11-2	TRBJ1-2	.	CASSLVSGTYGYTF	TGTGCCAGCAGCTTAGTTTCGGGAACCTATGGCTACACCTTC
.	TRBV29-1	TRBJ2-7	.	CSVVVVSYEQYF	TGCAGCGTTGTTGTGGTTTCCTACGAGCAGTACTTC
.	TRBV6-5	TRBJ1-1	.	CASSRTGGESTEAFF	TGTGCCAGCAGCCGAACCGGGGGGGAGAGCACTGAAGCTTTCTTT
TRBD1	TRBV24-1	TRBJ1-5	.	CATSGGDRPFQPQHF	TGTGCCACCAGTGGTGGGGACAGGCCTTTTCAGCCCCAGCATTTT
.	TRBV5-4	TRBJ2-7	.	CASSPAGGAYEQYF	TGTGCCAGCAGCCCCGCCGGGGGAGCCTACGAGCAGTACTTC
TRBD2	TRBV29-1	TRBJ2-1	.	CSADSGSRGYNEQFF	TGCAGCGCAGATAGCGGGAGTCGGGGGTACAATGAGCAGTTCTTC
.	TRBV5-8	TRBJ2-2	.	CASSWKWGSGELFF	TGTGCCAGCAGCTGGAAGTGGGGATCCGGGGAGCTGTTTTTT
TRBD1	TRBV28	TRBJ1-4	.	CAIQGAIGEKLFF	TGTGCCATTCAGGGGGCGATAGGTGAAAAACTGTTTTTT
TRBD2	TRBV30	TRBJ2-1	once	CAWMGTSRGALRTSYNEQFF	TGTGCCTGGATGGGGACCTCCAGAGGGGCGTTGAGGACTAGCTACAATGAGCAGTTCTTC
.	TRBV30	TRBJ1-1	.	CAWSVGQNTEAFF	TGTGCCTGGAGTGTGGGGCAGAACACTGAAGCTTTCTTT
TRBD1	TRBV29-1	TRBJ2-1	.	CSVGQGSYNEQFF	TGCAGCGTCGGACAGGGGTCCTACAATGAGCAGTTCTTC